These 11 T cell receptor beta chains were sequenced from one sample in a study of CD4 T cell repertoires in COVID-19. Sequencing was done directly on freshly isolated, uncultured memory T cells. TCRdb keeps only in-frame clones here, not all; method: immunoSEQ multiplex PCR. The repertoire includes approximately 24,000 clones, 85% to 95% of them detected once, and roughly 0.65% sits in the top ten. The material was circulating follicular helper CD4+ T cells (cTfh) from blood, obtained before the COVID-19 pandemic. The receptors derive from a human donor who had COVID-19.

V gene TRBV13 combines with J gene TRBJ2-4, with a possible D match to TRBD1 (5 bases). Germline loops: CDR1 PRHDT, CDR2 FYEKMQ (reference sequence). Trimming left V 5 bases short and J 0 bases short, with 14 bases between. The length of the CDR3 is 16 residues. DNA for the CDR3: TGTGCCAGCAGCGCCTTGACAGAACTAGCCAAAAACATTCAGTACTTC. Translation: CASSALTELAKNIQYF.

The rearrangement uses TRBV5-8 and TRBJ1-1; D gene ambiguous. The ends were cut back, 7 bases at V and 5 bases at J, with 9 bases in the middle. Germline-derived CDR1 and CDR2 are SGHTS and YDEGEE. The CDR3 consists of 11 residues. CDR3 sequence reads: CASQLVTEAFF. The CDR3 nucleotides are TGTGCCAGCCAACTGGTGACTGAAGCTTTCTTT.

The chain employs TRBV6-5 and TRBJ2-1; tentative D call: TRBD1 (5 bases). The CDR3 runs to 16 residues. The germline gives CDR1 MNHEY, CDR2 SVGAGI. The V end lost 0 bases, the J end lost 1 base, and 10 bases lay between the germline ends. The CDR3 loop is CASSYSIGASYNEQFF. CDR3 in DNA: TGTGCCAGCAGTTACTCGATAGGGGCGTCCTACAATGAGCAGTTCTTC.

The genes are TRBV5-1 and TRBJ2-2; tentative D call: TRBD1 (5 bases). Germline CDR1 reads SGHRS; CDR2 reads YFSETQ. The CDR3 spans 15 residues. Trimming removed 4 bases from V and 4 bases from J, with 14 bases in between. CDR3 nucleotide sequence: TGCGCCAGCAGCCTGACTCAAGGGGCCACCGGGGAGCTGTTTTTT. It yields the protein CASSLTQGATGELFF.

This chain links TRBV6-4 with TRBJ1-6; D is uncertain. V was pared by 0 bases and J by 9 bases, with 12 bases between. The CDR3 has 15 amino acids. The germline V gene has CDR1 MRHNA and CDR2 SNTAGT. The CDR3 protein is CASSDSRRLGSPLHF. The CDR3 DNA reads as TGTGCCAGCAGTGACTCGAGGCGTCTGGGTTCACCCCTCCACTTT.

V is TRBV5-1 and J is TRBJ1-2; the match to TRBD1 covers 10 bases. The CDR3 totals 14 residues. The V gene end was trimmed by 3 bases and the J gene end by 3 bases; junction bases not matched to a gene: 2. Germline V lookup: CDR1 SGHRS, CDR2 YFSETQ. The chain's CDR3 is CASSSDRGDYGYTF. For the CDR3, the DNA is TGCGCCAGCAGCTCGGACAGGGGGGACTATGGCTACACCTTC.

V and J are TRBV19 and TRBJ1-1; TRBD1 agrees at 7 bases. Germline lookup yields CDR1 LNHDA and CDR2 SQIVND (reference sequence). This CDR3 is built from 12 residues. The CDR3, as DNA: TGTGCAAGCCACCAGGGGGGCGCTGAAGCTTTCTTT. Protein: CASHQGGAEAFF.

In its sample, this clone was seen a few times. The chain employs TRBV21-1 and TRBJ1-2. TRBV21-1 is given as a pseudogene. The CDR3 is made up of 18 amino acids. Here the CDR3 reads CASSKALWCREVGRRDPF. CDR3 sequence (DNA): TGTGCCAGCAGCAAAGCGCTTTGGTGCAGAGAAGTGGGGCGGAGGGATCCTTTC.

The rearrangement uses TRBV11-1 and TRBJ2-3, with D tentatively TRBD1 (5 bases). The CDR3 totals 16 residues. Trimming left V 1 base short and J 6 bases short, with 17 bases between. The germline V gene has CDR1 SGHAT and CDR2 FQDESV (reference sequence). CDR3: CASSLEGPFGADTQYF. In DNA form, the CDR3 reads TGTGCCAGCAGCTTAGAGGGGCCCTTCGGAGCGGATACGCAGTATTTT.

The sample holds a few counts of this clone. The rearrangement links TRBV28 to TRBJ2-7; 14 bases map to TRBD2. V trimming: 6 bases; J trimming: 6 bases; junction bases outside the gene matches: 13. From germline, CDR1 is MDHEN and CDR2 SYDVKM. The CDR3 has 17 residues. The CDR3 DNA reads TGTGCCAGCAGCTCCGGGACTAGCGGGAGAGGAGGGGTCGAGCAGTACTTC. It specifies CASSSGTSGRGGVEQYF.

This chain connects TRBV29-1 to TRBJ1-1; 7 positions match TRBD1. Germline assignment: CDR1 SQVTM and CDR2 ANQGSEA. The V and J ends lost 3 bases and 5 bases, in that order; junction bases with no gene match: 6. The CDR3 sequence is 13 residues long. CDR3 nucleotide sequence: TGCAGCGTTGAGCCAGGGGGGAGTACTGAAGCTTTCTTT. Protein product: CSVEPGGSTEAFF. Full variable domain (remainder filled in from reference TRBV29-1 and TRBJ1-1): SAVISQKPSRDICQRGTSLTIQCQVDSQVTMMFWYRQQPGQSLTLIATANQGSEATYESGFVIDKFPISRPNLTFSTLTVSNMSPEDSSIYLCSVEPGGSTEAFFGQGTRLTVV.